These 8 T cell receptor beta chains originate from one sample sequenced in a study of CD8 T cells in Susac syndrome (dated by TCRdb to 2018 to 2020). Library preparation employed the immunoSEQ multiplex PCR assay. RNA was extracted using the RNeasy kit, and roughly 0.45 to 1 microgram was reverse transcribed with random hexamers. Through fastp at Q25 and MiXCR, TCRdb rebuilt clones from the public reads, retaining in-frame beta chains. Rows merge per CDR3 protein into single entries with the most common DNA and genes. In this sample the table shows 150,000 to 180,000 distinct CDR3 sequences, approximately 96% of which occur a single time. Clones ranked in the top ten supply 0.21% of the sample. The specimen sequenced was CD8+ T cells from PBMCs. Source of these receptors: a human donor with multiple sclerosis.

This chain links TRBV10-3 with TRBJ1-1; weak D call: TRBD1 (5 bases). This CDR3 has 18 residues. Trimming left V 0 bases short and J 4 bases short, with 21 bases between. Germline-derived CDR1 and CDR2 are ENHRY and SYGVKD. CDR3 region: CAISESRGVSSSGTEAFF. CDR3 DNA: TGTGCCATCAGTGAGTCCCGGGGGGTATCTTCTTCTGGCACTGAAGCTTTCTTT.

The chain recombines TRBV24-1 with TRBJ2-5; the match to TRBD1 covers 9 bases. The CDR3 runs to 16 residues. The germline V gene has CDR1 KGHDR and CDR2 SFDVKD. Unmatched junction bases numbered 9, after V lost 3 bases and J lost 5 bases. CDR3 coding DNA: TGTGCCACCAGTGATCCGACAACAGGGGGCTGGGAGACCCAGTACTTC. Protein product: CATSDPTTGGWETQYF.

The chain couples TRBV7-9 to TRBJ2-1, with TRBD2 matching 8 bases. The CDR3 extends over 13 amino acids. CDR1 is SEHNR and CDR2 is FQNEAQ in the germline V gene (reference sequence). With V trimmed by 7 bases and J by 10 bases, 9 bases remained unmatched. For the CDR3, the DNA is TGTGCCAGCACCCTAGGTGGGACTAGGGAGCAGTTCTTC. Translating it yields CASTLGGTREQFF. The variable domain in full, with the rest retrieved from reference TRBV7-9 and TRBJ2-1, is DTGVSQNPRHKITKRGQNVTFRCDPISEHNRLYWYRQTLGQGPEFLTYFQNEAQLEKSRLLSDRFSAERPKGSFSTLEIQRTEQGDSAMYLCASTLGGTREQFFGPGTRLTVL.

This clonotype was observed a handful of times. V usage is TRBV7-3 and J usage is TRBJ1-1; a possible D gene is TRBD1 (6 bases). V was clipped by 6 bases and J by 1 base, with 9 bases between them. Germline CDR1 SGHTA, CDR2 FQGTGA. This CDR3 has 13 residues. The DNA of the CDR3 is TGTGCCAGCAGACTGACAGGGAACACTGAAGCTTTCTTT. It translates to CASRLTGNTEAFF.

The V call is TRBV5-1, the J call TRBJ2-7; D uncertain. The CDR3 is 14 amino acids. Between the trimmed V and J ends, which lost 0 bases and 5 bases, there was a span of 12 bases. The germline gives CDR1 SGHRS, CDR2 YFSETQ. For the CDR3, the DNA is TGCGCCAGCAGCTTGGAACAAGTCCGGGACGAGCAGTACTTC. This sequence encodes CASSLEQVRDEQYF.

This chain uses TRBV3-1 with TRBJ2-5, with no clear D. The CDR3 contains 13 residues. The germline V gene has CDR1 LGHDT and CDR2 YNNKEL (reference sequence). Trimming pared 0 bases from V and 2 bases from J, leaving 4 bases between. CDR3 protein: CASSQELQETQYF. The CDR3 DNA reads as TGTGCCAGCAGCCAAGAGCTACAAGAGACCCAGTACTTC.

This clonotype has a single count. The chain uses TRBV20-1 and TRBJ2-7; 10 bases agree with TRBD1. Trimming at V came to 3 bases and at J to 3 bases, leaving 11 bases not matched to a gene. This CDR3 has 16 residues. CDR1 and CDR2 (germline): DFQATT, SNEGSKA (reference sequence). As DNA, the CDR3 is TGCAGTGCTAGGGGTACCCCGGGACAGGGGTTCTACGAGCAGTACTTC. As protein: CSARGTPGQGFYEQYF.

The chain employs TRBV15 and TRBJ2-7; 7 bases match TRBD1. CDR1 LNHNV and CDR2 YYDKDF come from the germline V gene (reference sequence). The V segment lost 8 bases and the J segment 0 bases; nucleotides outside the gene matches: 10. The CDR3 covers 15 residues. For the CDR3, the DNA is TGTGCCACCGGGGTGGGGACAGTCCTCTCCTACGAGCAGTACTTC. This translates into CATGVGTVLSYEQYF.